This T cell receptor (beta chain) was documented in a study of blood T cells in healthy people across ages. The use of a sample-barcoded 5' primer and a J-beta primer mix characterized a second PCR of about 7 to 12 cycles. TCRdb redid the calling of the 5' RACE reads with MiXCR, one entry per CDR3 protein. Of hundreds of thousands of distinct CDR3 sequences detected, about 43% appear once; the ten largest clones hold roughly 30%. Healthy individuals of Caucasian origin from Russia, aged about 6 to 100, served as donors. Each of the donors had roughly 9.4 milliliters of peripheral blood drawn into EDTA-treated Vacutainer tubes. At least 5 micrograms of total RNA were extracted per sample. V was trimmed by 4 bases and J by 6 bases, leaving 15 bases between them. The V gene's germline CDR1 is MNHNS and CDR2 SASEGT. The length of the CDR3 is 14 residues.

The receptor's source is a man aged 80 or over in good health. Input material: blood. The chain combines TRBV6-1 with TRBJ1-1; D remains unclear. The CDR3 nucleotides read TGTGCCAGCAGTGTAAGGAGTTCTGGGGCTGAAGCTTTCTTT. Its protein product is CASSVRSSGAEAFF.